This T cell receptor beta chain originates from a study of blood T cell repertoires in COVID-19. This CDR3 has 14 amino acids. Germline lookup yields CDR1 ENHRY and CDR2 SYGVKD. Trimming removed 0 bases from V and 5 bases from J, with 8 bases in between. Libraries were prepared by immunoSEQ multiplex PCR; TCRdb keeps only in-frame clonotypes and omits some of them. This sample carries over 85,000 clones, more than 60% of them seen once, and the ten largest clones take roughly 24%. This TCR came from a man in his 70s with acute or convalescent COVID-19. The chain recombines TRBV10-3 with TRBJ1-5, with D possibly TRBD1 on 5 matching bases. Input material: peripheral blood. DNA of the CDR3: TGTGCCATCAGTGAGTCGTTCAGGGATCAGCCCCAGCATTTT. It specifies CAISESFRDQPQHF.